The rows below give T cell receptor beta chains drawn from one sample of a study of shared clonotypes between healthy human individuals. Clones were sequenced by immunoSEQ multiplex PCR, and TCRdb holds only the in-frame ones, with some missing. The data show 950,000 to 1,200,000 clones, approximately 80% seen once. Sequencing was done on a sample of memory CD4+ T cells from PBMCs. Receptors were obtained from a man between 18 and 35 years old in good health. Some clones in this sample may be carry-over from other donors' samples. CDR3s include the opening cysteine and the closing phenylalanine or tryptophan. Fields, in order: clone size, J gene, V gene, CDR3 protein. Clone size, where shown, is once, few, many, or a class for clones that have expanded.

>.|TRBJ1-1|TRBV7-2
CASSPLGIKNTEAFF
>.|TRBJ1-1|TRBV27
CASSPRTGREAFF
>.|TRBJ2-3|TRBV29-1
CSVGFGTDTQYF
>.|TRBJ2-7|TRBV7-2
CASSFWAGLGEQYF
>.|TRBJ2-7|TRBV11-1
CASSLARGRQYF
>.|TRBJ1-2|TRBV6-1
CASRIQGPGDYGYTF
>.|TRBJ2-1|TRBV28
CASSSSWQGRGDEQFF
>.|TRBJ2-2|TRBV28
CASSPGGSKDAGELFF
>few|TRBJ2-4|TRBV4-3
CASSQEAGETNIQYF
>.|TRBJ1-2|TRBV27
CASRTLRDRPNYGYTF
>.|TRBJ2-3|TRBV27
CASSLRYADTQYF
>.|TRBJ1-5|TRBV5-5
CASSLLGTHQPQHF
>.|TRBJ1-1|TRBV27
CASTRNGGRDTEAFF
>.|TRBJ2-2|TRBV5-8
CASRPGQGFSVRTNTGELFF
>few|TRBJ2-7|TRBV6-6
CASRTVEEISYEQYF
>.|TRBJ2-7|TRBV29-1
CSVGGTGVYEQYF
>.|TRBJ1-5|TRBV15
CATSRGSQGAGQPQHF
>.|TRBJ2-3|TRBV4-1
CASSQEGTDTQYF
>.|TRBJ2-2|TRBV6-1
CASSAPSGTNTGELFF
>.|TRBJ1-2|TRBV19
CEGTYGYTF
>.|TRBJ1-1|TRBV6-6
CASSYPQQGSEAFF
>.|TRBJ2-1|TRBV5-1
CASSQTGQAEEFF
>.|TRBJ2-7|TRBV6-5
CASSSNPGKAYEQYF
>few|TRBJ2-7|TRBV19
CASSPLAGFSYEQYF
>.|TRBJ2-3|TRBV7-6
CASSLLIPSGGSTDTQYF
>.|TRBJ2-1|TRBV10-3
CAIKGDRGNDEQFF
>.|TRBJ2-3|TRBV7-3
CASSFQGQGADTQYF
>once|TRBJ2-3|TRBV6-5
CASSKLSGSTDTQYF
>.|TRBJ1-1|TRBV18
CASSPNRADTEAFF
>.|TRBJ1-3|TRBV7-9
CASSLFGNTIYF
>.|TRBJ2-5|TRBV4-2
CASSQGVEGLETQYF
>once|TRBJ2-7|TRBV7-2
CASSPSGLSSYEQYF
>few|TRBJ2-5|TRBV6-1
CASRGRDRIQETQYF
>.|TRBJ1-1|TRBV4-2
CASSQEVLQREAFF
>.|TRBJ1-1|TRBV11-3
CASSTGQGDNTEAFF
>.|TRBJ1-3|TRBV9
CASSVEDTIYF
>.|TRBJ2-1|TRBV19
CASSIAGALSRTIF
>.|TRBJ2-1|TRBV5-4
CASSKEGGPSYNEQFF
>.|TRBJ2-1|TRBV6-6
CASSQGLAGVNEQFF
>many|TRBJ2-7|TRBV2
CASSQFTTGTGHDEQYF